The 19 T cell receptor beta chains in this list originate from one sample, sequenced in a study of control samples from healthy donors and cancer patients. Assay used: immunoSEQ multiplex PCR; TCRdb lists only in-frame clones, some missing. This table has around 90,000 clones, 86% appearing once. The specimen sequenced was blood. These receptors were taken from a man aged 25-45 years in good health.

V usage is TRBV27 and J usage is TRBJ1-5; TRBD1 aligns across 7 bases. The CDR3 is 16 amino acids. The germline V gene encodes CDR1 MNHEY and CDR2 SMNVEV (reference sequence). The J segment lost 2 bases and the V segment lost 4 bases, leaving 8 bases of the junction unmatched. CDR3 nucleotides: TGTGCCAGCAGTTCTCTCGGGACAGAGCGCAATCAGCCCCAGCATTTT. Its protein is CASSSLGTERNQPQHF.

The chain employs TRBV12-2 and TRBJ2-7; the table gives TRBD1 as D, unverified against the DNA. TRBV12-2 represents a pseudogene. This CDR3 comprises 17 residues. The CDR3 DNA reads TGTGCAAGTCGCTTAACCCACCATCGGGACACCCTCTACGAGCAGTACGTC. Translated: CASRLTHHRDTLYEQYV.

V gene TRBV20-1 combines with J gene TRBJ2-3; TRBD2 might be the D (6 bases). The germline V gene encodes CDR1 DFQATT and CDR2 SNEGSKA (reference sequence). The V end lost 3 bases, the J end lost 1 base, and 11 bases lay between the germline ends. This CDR3 has 14 residues. The CDR3 protein is CSASEGLRTDTQYF. The DNA for the CDR3 is TGCAGTGCTAGTGAGGGACTTCGCACAGATACGCAGTATTTT.

V is TRBV18 and J is TRBJ1-2; tentatively, D is TRBD1 (6 bases). This CDR3 has 14 amino acids. Germline V gives CDR1 KGHSH, CDR2 LQKENI. The germline V and J ends were trimmed by 3 bases and 4 bases, with 12 bases remaining between them. CDR3 DNA: TGTGCCAGCTCACCGGGACGGGACACCTATGGCTACACCTTC. Translating gives CASSPGRDTYGYTF.

The sample holds one count of this clone. The rearrangement joins TRBV19 to TRBJ1-2, with 8 bases that match TRBD1. Germline loops: CDR1 LNHDA, CDR2 SQIVND (reference sequence). V gave up 5 bases and J gave up 1 base; unmatched junction bases: 6. This CDR3 has 15 amino acids. CDR3 bases: TGTGCCAGTAGTTTGAAAGGACAGGGTAACTATGGCTACACCTTC. Encoded protein: CASSLKGQGNYGYTF.

The chain couples TRBV7-8 to TRBJ2-7, with TRBD1 matching over 7 bases. The CDR3 consists of 15 residues. V lost 1 base to trimming and J lost 4 bases; unmatched junction nucleotides: 7. Germline loops: CDR1 SGHVS, CDR2 FQNEAQ. The CDR3 loop is CASSLGDIRGYEQYF. In DNA form, the CDR3 reads TGTGCCAGCAGCTTAGGAGATATCAGGGGGTACGAGCAGTACTTC.

CDR3 sequence: CATPQGSEPRNGYTF. The CDR3, as DNA: TGTGCCACCCCCCAGGGAAGTGAGCCGAGGAATGGCTACACCTTC. The rearrangement uses TRBV2 and TRBJ1-2, with D maybe TRBD1 (5 bases). Germline-derived CDR1 and CDR2 are SNHLY and FYNNEI. Between the trimmed V and J ends, which lost 10 bases and 6 bases, there was a span of 24 bases. This CDR3 contains 15 residues.

CDR3 protein: CASSPRGSEQYF. CDR3 coding DNA: TGTGCCAGCAGCCCCCGAGGATCCGAGCAGTACTTC. The chain recombines TRBV7-9 with TRBJ2-7, with unresolved D. Trimming removed 5 bases from V and 6 bases from J, with 11 bases in between. This CDR3 has 12 amino acids. The germline CDR1 and CDR2 sequences are SEHNR and FQNEAQ (reference sequence).

This clone was detected only a few times. The V gene is TRBV5-1, the J gene TRBJ1-2; a weak D match, TRBD1 (6 bases). CDR1 and CDR2 (germline): SGHRS, YFSETQ. Trimming cost V 0 bases and J 6 bases, with 9 bases left between them. The CDR3 contains 13 residues. The DNA of the CDR3 is TGCGCCAGCAGCTTGGCAGGGGCAGATGGCTACACCTTC. It yields the protein CASSLAGADGYTF.

The chain is built from TRBV6-4 and TRBJ2-1; TRBD2 matches at 12 bases. The germline CDR1 and CDR2 sequences are MRHNA and SNTAGT. Trimming took 2 bases from V and 8 from J; bases not matched to a gene: 4. CDR3 size: 15 residues. CDR3 DNA: TGTGCCAGCAGTGACGGCCTAGCGGGGGGGGATGAGCAGTTCTTC. Amino acids: CASSDGLAGGDEQFF.

The gene calls are TRBV3-1 (or the pseudogene TRBV3-2) and TRBJ1-1, with D perhaps TRBD1 (5 bases). From germline, CDR1 is LGHDT and CDR2 YNNKEL (reference sequence). V lost 0 bases, J lost 10 bases, and 9 bases lay in between. This CDR3 contains 12 residues. The CDR3 is CASSQEWGGAFF. The CDR3 coding sequence is TGTGCCAGCAGCCAAGAGTGGGGGGGAGCTTTCTTT.

This clone showed up just once. The chain couples TRBV3-1 (or the pseudogene TRBV3-2) to TRBJ1-1; TRBD1 is a possible D gene (6 bases). V lost 3 bases and J 4 bases, leaving 12 bases between the germline ends. The germline V gene encodes CDR1 LGHDT and CDR2 YNNKEL (reference sequence). This CDR3 region has 14 residues. The CDR3 loop reads CASSQIQGSTEAFF. The CDR3 DNA follows: TGTGCCAGCAGCCAGATTCAGGGGTCCACTGAAGCTTTCTTT.

The chain combines TRBV6-5 with TRBJ2-3, with D perhaps matching TRBD2 (6 bases). The CDR3 consists of 15 residues. V lost 6 bases to trimming and J lost 6 bases, with 19 bases between them. Germline-derived CDR1 and CDR2 are MNHEY and SVGAGI. CDR3 region: CASRTPGPLADTQYF. The CDR3 nucleotides are TGTGCCAGCAGAACCCCGGGTCCGCTAGCGGATACGCAGTATTTT.

This clone was recorded only once. The V and J genes are TRBV10-1 and TRBJ2-5; D might be TRBD1 (6 bases). Germline assignment: CDR1 WNHNN and CDR2 SYGVQD (reference sequence). The CDR3 consists of 13 residues. The V end was cut by 6 bases, the J end by 2 bases, with 10 bases between. CDR3 DNA sequence: TGCGCCAGCAGCTCCGGACAGCAAGAGACCCAGTACTTC. Translating gives CASSSGQQETQYF.

CDR3 residues: CSASRVQTANTEAFF. The CDR3 DNA sequence: TGCAGTGCTAGTAGGGTTCAGACAGCCAACACTGAAGCTTTCTTT. The chain links TRBV20-1 to TRBJ1-1, with a tentative D call TRBD1 (5 bases). This CDR3 region has 15 residues. The V and J ends lost 3 bases and 2 bases respectively, with 16 bases between them. CDR1 DFQATT and CDR2 SNEGSKA come from the germline V gene (reference sequence).

The V and J genes are TRBV4-2 and TRBJ2-2; the match to TRBD2 covers 7 bases. J lost 3 bases, V lost 1 base, and 8 bases had no gene match. Germline CDR1 LGHNA, CDR2 YNFKEQ. The CDR3 spans 17 residues. CDR3 bases: TGTGCCAGCAGCCAAGCCCCAGGTGGGGGGGACACCGGGGAGCTGTTTTTT. Translated: CASSQAPGGGDTGELFF.

The rearrangement joins TRBV6-5 to TRBJ1-2, with 8 bases matching TRBD1. The CDR3 is made up of 14 amino acids. Per germline, CDR1 MNHEY and CDR2 SVGAGI. V gave up 2 bases and J gave up 7 bases; unmatched junction bases: 6. CDR3 in DNA: TGTGCCAGCAGTTACAGGAGGACAGGGTTTGGCTACACCTTC. It codes for CASSYRRTGFGYTF.

J is TRBJ2-4 and V is TRBV14, with TRBD2 matching over 7 bases. This CDR3 has 15 residues. The germline gives CDR1 SGHDN, CDR2 FVKESK. V dropped 2 bases and J dropped 11; count of bases not matched to a gene: 12. The CDR3 region is CASSQNIHGGSLQYF. Written as DNA, the CDR3 is TGTGCCAGCAGCCAAAACATCCACGGGGGGTCACTTCAGTACTTC.

The rearrangement uses TRBV2 and TRBJ2-5; D unresolved. V was trimmed by 4 bases and J by 1 base, leaving 4 bases between them. Germline CDR1 reads SNHLY; CDR2 reads FYNNEI. The length of the CDR3 is 12 residues. The CDR3 DNA follows: TGTGCCAGCAGTGGGGGCCAAGAGACCCAGTACTTC. Amino acids: CASSGGQETQYF. Full variable domain (missing parts from reference TRBV2 and TRBJ2-5): EPEVTQTPSHQVTQMGQEVILRCVPISNHLYFYWYRQILGQKVEFLVSFYNNEISEKSEIFDDQFSVERPDGSNFTLKIRSTKLEDSAMYFCASSGGQETQYFGPGTRLLVL.